This is a list of T cell receptor beta chains from one sample in a study of blood T cells in healthy people across ages. MiXCR was run by TCRdb on the 5' RACE reads, yielding one entry per CDR3 protein. The table has fewer than 750,000 distinct CDR3 sequences, about 45% seen once. Input material: blood. These receptor sequences come from an elderly man in good health. Each CDR3 is given with its conserved first and last residue. The D gene is left open where the match is weak. Size is stated for part of the rows, as once, few or many counts, or as a class when the clone is expanded.

13	TRBD1	TRBJ2-5	once	TRBV25-1	CASTRTGIETQYF	TGTGCCAGCACCCGGACAGGGATCGAGACCCAGTACTTC
13	NA	TRBJ1-2	NA	TRBV29-1	CSVDFSRVGGYTF	TGCAGCGTTGACTTCTCCCGCGTGGGTGGCTACACCTTC
13	NA	TRBJ2-3	few	TRBV27	CASRTVVPDTQYF	TGTGCCAGCAGGACCGTGGTCCCCGATACGCAGTATTTT
14	TRBD1	TRBJ2-7	NA	TRBV25-1	CASLPGQGYNEQYF	TGTGCCAGCTTACCGGGACAGGGTTACAATGAGCAGTACTTC
16	NA	TRBJ2-3	few	TRBV15	CATSRDRAVGGDTQYF	TGTGCCACCAGCAGAGATAGGGCGGTTGGTGGAGATACGCAGTATTTT
13	TRBD1	TRBJ1-2	few	TRBV29-1	CSVAPTGDYGYTF	TGCAGCGTTGCCCCGACAGGGGACTATGGCTACACCTTC
13	NA	TRBJ2-7	NA	TRBV20-1	CSARPGRDGSQYF	TGCAGTGCTAGACCAGGACGGGACGGGTCGCAGTACTTC
14	TRBD1	TRBJ2-7	few	TRBV7-9	CASSTGQGAYEQYF	TGTGCCAGCAGCACGGGACAGGGAGCCTACGAGCAGTACTTC
12	NA	TRBJ1-6	NA	TRBV20-1	CSALGGNSPLHF	TGCAGTGCTCTTGGGGGGAATTCACCCCTCCACTTT
14	NA	TRBJ2-3	NA	TRBV15	CATSRKGSTDTQYF	TGTGCCACCAGCAGAAAGGGATCCACAGATACGCAGTATTTT
14	NA	TRBJ1-6	once	TRBV14	CASSHRDRYSPLHF	TGTGCCAGCAGCCATCGGGACCGATATTCACCCCTCCACTTT
15	TRBD2	TRBJ2-3	NA	TRBV7-3	CASSSGTSGPDTQYF	TGTGCCAGCAGCTCCGGGACTAGCGGACCAGATACGCAGTATTTT
11	TRBD1	TRBJ2-7	few	TRBV7-9	CASRGQGEQYF	TGTGCCAGTAGGGGACAGGGCGAGCAGTACTTC
16	TRBD2	TRBJ2-3	NA	TRBV7-2	CASSRTSGAITDTQYF	TGTGCCAGCAGTCGGACTAGCGGGGCCATCACAGATACGCAGTATTTT
16	NA	TRBJ2-1	few	TRBV7-9	CASSLHTARVGNEQFF	TGTGCCAGCAGCTTACATACCGCCAGGGTTGGGAATGAGCAGTTCTTC
16	NA	TRBJ1-1	once	TRBV5-1	CASSPGGARPNTEAFF	TGCGCCAGCAGCCCGGGGGGGGCTAGGCCGAACACTGAAGCTTTCTTT
15	NA	TRBJ1-5	NA	TRBV9	CASSVEGVSNQPQHF	TGTGCCAGCAGCGTGGAGGGGGTTAGCAATCAGCCCCAGCATTTT
18	TRBD2	TRBJ2-5	few	TRBV3-1	CATSAKRLASLGRETQYF	TGTGCCACCTCAGCCAAGAGACTAGCCAGCCTTGGGCGGGAGACCCAGTACTTC
16	TRBD2	TRBJ2-7	few	TRBV4-2	CASSQDVASGTSEQYF	TGTGCCAGCAGCCAAGATGTGGCTAGCGGGACGTCCGAGCAGTACTTC
17	TRBD1	TRBJ2-7	few	TRBV5-5	CASSLGGPTGFPYEQYF	TGTGCCAGCAGCTTGGGAGGGCCGACAGGGTTCCCCTACGAGCAGTACTTC
13	TRBD1	TRBJ1-6	NA	TRBV9	CASSTQEGTALHF	TGTGCCAGCAGCACCCAAGAGGGGACAGCCCTCCACTTT
16	TRBD2	TRBJ2-3	NA	TRBV9	CASSVVGPSGADTQYF	TGTGCCAGCAGCGTAGTAGGGCCTAGCGGTGCAGATACGCAGTATTTT
15	NA	TRBJ1-3	once	TRBV6-5	CASRSGQPAGNTIYF	TGTGCCAGCAGGTCGGGACAACCCGCTGGAAACACCATATATTTT
10	NA	TRBJ2-7	many	TRBV20-1	CSAGEYEQYF	TGCAGTGCTGGGGAATACGAGCAGTACTTC
14	NA	TRBJ2-7	NA	TRBV9	CASGVGEGPYEQYF	TGTGCCAGCGGCGTAGGTGAGGGGCCCTACGAGCAGTACTTC
16	NA	TRBJ1-2	few	TRBV9	CASARTDRIRHYGYTF	TGTGCCAGCGCGAGAACGGACAGAATTCGTCACTATGGCTACACCTTC
16	NA	TRBJ2-5	NA	TRBV24-1	CATSDWARGSGETQYF	TGTGCCACCAGTGATTGGGCCCGGGGAAGCGGAGAGACCCAGTACTTC
14	NA	TRBJ2-5	few	TRBV25-1	CATSPGVGKETQYF	TGTGCCACCTCCCCAGGGGTAGGAAAAGAGACCCAGTACTTC
17	NA	TRBJ1-4	NA	TRBV4-1	CASSQGERVATNEKLFF	TGCGCCAGCAGCCAAGGAGAAAGGGTAGCAACTAATGAAAAACTGTTTTTT
15	TRBD2	TRBJ2-1	NA	TRBV5-1	CASRLAGASYNEQFF	TGCGCCAGCAGACTAGCGGGGGCCTCCTACAATGAGCAGTTCTTC
15	NA	TRBJ2-6	few	TRBV25-1	CASSEYGDGANVLTF	TGTGCCAGCAGTGAATATGGGGATGGGGCCAACGTCCTGACTTTC
17	TRBD1	TRBJ2-3	NA	TRBV10-3	CAISVLTGGAGTDTQYF	TGTGCCATCAGTGTCCTAACAGGGGGCGCCGGCACAGATACGCAGTATTTT
17	NA	TRBJ2-1	few	TRBV7-9	CASSPGSGKSSYNEQFF	TGTGCCAGCAGCCCGGGGTCCGGAAAAAGCTCCTACAATGAGCAGTTCTTC
13	TRBD2	TRBJ2-5	once	TRBV7-2	CASSLIGGETQYF	TGTGCCAGCAGCTTAATCGGGGGGGAGACCCAGTACTTC
15	NA	TRBJ1-2	NA	TRBV27	CASSLHGEVVYGYTF	TGTGCCAGCAGTTTACATGGGGAGGTGGTCTATGGCTACACCTTC
14	NA	TRBJ2-7	NA	TRBV6-1	CASSEGRGSYEQYF	TGTGCCAGCAGTGAAGGGCGGGGCTCCTACGAGCAGTACTTC
15	TRBD1	TRBJ2-7	NA	TRBV7-2	CASSFVMDRPYEQYF	TGTGCCAGCAGCTTTGTTATGGACAGGCCCTACGAGCAGTACTTC
16	TRBD2	TRBJ2-1	many	TRBV12-3/TRBV12-4	CASMLAGALGRNEQFF	TGTGCCAGTATGCTAGCGGGAGCTCTGGGTAGGAATGAGCAGTTCTTC
12	NA	TRBJ2-1	NA	TRBV27	CASSFLGREQFF	TGTGCCAGCAGTTTTCTGGGACGCGAGCAGTTCTTC
12	NA	TRBJ2-7	few	TRBV10-3	CAISTVGYEQYF	TGTGCCATCAGTACCGTTGGCTACGAGCAGTACTTC
16	NA	TRBJ2-1	NA	TRBV11-2	CASSLDGGTLYNEQFF	TGTGCCAGCAGCTTAGATGGCGGGACCCTCTACAATGAGCAGTTCTTC
15	TRBD1	TRBJ2-1	NA	TRBV5-1	CASSLLQGSNNEQFF	TGCGCCAGCAGCCTCTTACAGGGGAGCAACAATGAGCAGTTCTTC
15	TRBD2	TRBJ2-1	many	TRBV6-5	CASTKLAGVGNEQFF	TGTGCCAGCACCAAACTAGCGGGAGTAGGTAATGAGCAGTTCTTC
15	NA	TRBJ2-7	NA	TRBV4-3	CASSQDYRVPYEQYF	TGCGCCAGCAGCCAAGATTACAGGGTCCCCTACGAGCAGTACTTC
15	NA	TRBJ2-5	NA	TRBV5-1	CASSLDGGLPNEQYF	TGCGCCAGCAGCTTGGACGGGGGCCTCCCCAATGAGCAGTACTTC
14	NA	TRBJ2-3	few	TRBV5-1	CASSKTRATDTQYF	TGCGCCAGCAGCAAGACTAGGGCGACAGATACGCAGTATTTT
16	TRBD2	TRBJ2-5	few	TRBV11-1	CASSQGLAFPEETQYF	TGTGCCAGCAGCCAAGGACTAGCCTTCCCCGAAGAGACCCAGTACTTC
15	NA	TRBJ2-1	NA	TRBV27	CASSLDTFSYNEQFF	TGTGCCAGCAGTCTAGACACTTTCTCCTACAATGAGCAGTTCTTC
15	TRBD2	TRBJ2-6	NA	TRBV6-2/TRBV6-3	CASNPSGAGANVLTF	TGTGCCAGCAACCCTAGCGGGGCTGGGGCCAACGTCCTGACTTTC
16	NA	TRBJ2-6	NA	TRBV4-1	CASSQDPRVGANVLTF	TGCGCCAGCAGCCAAGATCCCCGGGTGGGGGCCAACGTCCTGACTTTC
13	NA	TRBJ2-5	once	TRBV7-8	CASSLLGMETQYF	TGTGCCAGCAGCTTACTCGGGATGGAGACCCAGTACTTC
14	TRBD2	TRBJ2-1	few	TRBV3-1	CASSQAGGDNEQFF	TGTGCCAGCAGCCAAGCGGGGGGGGATAATGAGCAGTTCTTC